Following are 7 T cell receptor beta chains from one sample sequenced in a study of cytomegalovirus exposure and HLA in healthy donors. The primer mix had 60 Vbeta and 13 Jbeta primers. Measured with immunoSEQ multiplex PCR; TCRdb has only the in-frame clones, and not every one. The sample shows about 190,000 clones, 82% of them seen only once. The specimen sequenced was PBMCs. These receptor sequences come from a woman younger than 35 in good health and CMV-seronegative.

V gene TRBV5-5 combines with J gene TRBJ2-5; TRBD2 matches at 10 bases. Germline V gene sequence: CDR1 SGHKS, CDR2 YYEKEE (reference sequence). Trimming took 2 bases from V and 5 from J; bases not matched to a gene: 9. The CDR3 spans 16 residues. The CDR3 region has the DNA TGTGCCAGCAGCTTTTCGAAGCGGGGGGGCGGTGAGACCCAGTACTTC. Translated, it gives CASSFSKRGGGETQYF.

This chain connects TRBV19 to TRBJ2-1, with 12 nucleotides matching TRBD2. Germline CDR1 is LNHDA and CDR2 is SQIVND (reference sequence). This CDR3 has 16 amino acids. The junction had 5 bases not matched to a gene; V was cut back by 0 bases and J by 8 bases. CDR3 DNA: TGTGCCAGTAGTATAGAGCTAGCGGGAGGGCTTGATGAGCAGTTCTTC. As protein: CASSIELAGGLDEQFF.

The chain joins TRBV19 to TRBJ1-5, with 8 bases matching TRBD1. Losses at the gene ends were 5 bases for V and 3 bases for J; bases not matched to a gene: 18. This CDR3 spans 19 amino acids. Germline CDR1 LNHDA, CDR2 SQIVND (reference sequence). CDR3 region: CASSVHKGRGQGDNQPQHF. The CDR3 DNA follows: TGTGCCAGTAGTGTCCACAAAGGGCGAGGACAGGGTGACAATCAGCCCCAGCATTTT. The complete variable domain, with remaining parts taken from reference TRBV19 and TRBJ1-5, reads DGGITQSPKYLFRKEGQNVTLSCEQNLNHDAMYWYRQDPGQGLRLIYYSQIVNDFQKGDIAEGYSVSREKKESFPLTVTSAQKNPTAFYLCASSVHKGRGQGDNQPQHFGDGTRLSIL.

The V and J genes are TRBV19 and TRBJ1-6; 7 nucleotides agree with TRBD1. V gave up 8 bases and J gave up 7 bases; unmatched junction bases: 11. Per germline, CDR1 LNHDA and CDR2 SQIVND (reference sequence). The length of the CDR3 is 15 residues. The CDR3 loop reads CASASDRMRNSPLHF. CDR3 nucleotides: TGTGCCAGTGCTTCGGACAGGATGAGGAATTCACCCCTCCACTTT. Complete variable domain (other parts from reference TRBV19 and TRBJ1-6): DGGITQSPKYLFRKEGQNVTLSCEQNLNHDAMYWYRQDPGQGLRLIYYSQIVNDFQKGDIAEGYSVSREKKESFPLTVTSAQKNPTAFYLCASASDRMRNSPLHFGNGTRLTVT.

The chain uses TRBV2 and TRBJ1-1, with 7 bases fitting TRBD1. The germline CDR1 and CDR2 sequences are SNHLY and FYNNEI. J gave up 5 bases and V 3 bases, and 3 bases lay outside the gene matches. The CDR3 length is 13 residues. The CDR3 loop reads CASSERGLTEAFF. The CDR3 nucleotides are TGTGCCAGCAGTGAGAGGGGGCTAACTGAAGCTTTCTTT.

This clone has just a few counts. The rearrangement uses TRBV7-9 and TRBJ2-3; 9 positions agree with TRBD2. Losses at the gene ends were 1 base for V and 2 bases for J; bases not matched to a gene: 4. The CDR3 is 16 amino acids. CDR1 and CDR2 from the germline V gene are SEHNR and FQNEAQ (reference sequence). The CDR3 coding sequence is TGTGCCAGCAGCTTAGTACTAGCGGGCTACACAGATACGCAGTATTTT. Translating gives CASSLVLAGYTDTQYF.

The V and J genes are TRBV27 and TRBJ2-1; 10 nucleotides align to TRBD2. V trimming: 8 bases; J trimming: 2 bases; junction bases outside the gene matches: 9. The CDR3 runs to 16 residues. The V gene's germline CDR1 is MNHEY and CDR2 SMNVEV (reference sequence). CDR3 amino acids: CASETLSGGAYNEQFF. The CDR3 bases are TGTGCCAGCGAGACTCTGAGCGGGGGGGCCTACAATGAGCAGTTCTTC.